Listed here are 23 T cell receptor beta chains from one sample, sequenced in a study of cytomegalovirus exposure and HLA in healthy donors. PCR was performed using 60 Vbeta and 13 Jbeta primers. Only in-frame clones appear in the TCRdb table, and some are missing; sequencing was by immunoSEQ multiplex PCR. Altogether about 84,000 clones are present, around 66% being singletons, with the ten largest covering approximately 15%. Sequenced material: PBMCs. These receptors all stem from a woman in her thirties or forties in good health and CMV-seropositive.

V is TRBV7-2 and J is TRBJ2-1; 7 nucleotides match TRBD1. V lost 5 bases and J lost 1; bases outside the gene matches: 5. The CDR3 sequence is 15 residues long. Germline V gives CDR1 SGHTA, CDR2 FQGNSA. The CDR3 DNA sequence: TGTGCCAGCAGCGTCGACAGGGATTCCTACAATGAGCAGTTCTTC. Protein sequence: CASSVDRDSYNEQFF.

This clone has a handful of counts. The CDR3 sequence: CASSLGAGQGGTEAFF. CDR3 nucleotide sequence: TGCGCCAGCAGCTTAGGGGCGGGACAGGGAGGAACTGAAGCTTTCTTT. The chain is built from TRBV5-1 and TRBJ1-1; 9 bases agree with TRBD1. CDR1 and CDR2 (germline): SGHRS, YFSETQ. The CDR3 length is 16 residues. V lost 2 bases and J lost 5; bases outside the gene matches: 10.

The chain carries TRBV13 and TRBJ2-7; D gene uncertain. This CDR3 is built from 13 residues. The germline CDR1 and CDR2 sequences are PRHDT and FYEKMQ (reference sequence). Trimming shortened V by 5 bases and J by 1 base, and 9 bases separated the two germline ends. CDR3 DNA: TGTGCCAGCAGCCCCTCCTTTTCCTACGAGCAGTACTTC. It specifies CASSPSFSYEQYF.

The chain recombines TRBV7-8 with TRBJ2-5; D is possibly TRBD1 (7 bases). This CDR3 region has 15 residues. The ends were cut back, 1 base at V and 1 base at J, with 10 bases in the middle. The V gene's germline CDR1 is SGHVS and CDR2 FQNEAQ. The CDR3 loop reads CASSLDRGLQETQYF. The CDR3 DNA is TGTGCCAGCAGCTTAGACAGGGGACTCCAAGAGACCCAGTACTTC.

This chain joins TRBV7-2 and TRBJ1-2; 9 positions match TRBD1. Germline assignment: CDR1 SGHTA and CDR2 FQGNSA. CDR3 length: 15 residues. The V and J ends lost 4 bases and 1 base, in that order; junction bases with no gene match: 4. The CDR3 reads CASSYGTGFNYGYTF. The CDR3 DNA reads TGTGCCAGCAGCTACGGGACAGGGTTTAACTATGGCTACACCTTC.

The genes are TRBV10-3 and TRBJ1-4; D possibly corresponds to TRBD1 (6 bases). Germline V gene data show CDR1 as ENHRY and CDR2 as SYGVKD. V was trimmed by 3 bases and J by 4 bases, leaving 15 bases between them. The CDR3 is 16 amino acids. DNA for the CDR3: TGTGCCATCAGTGATCCAGGTCAGGGGCTTAATGAAAAACTGTTTTTT. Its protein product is CAISDPGQGLNEKLFF.

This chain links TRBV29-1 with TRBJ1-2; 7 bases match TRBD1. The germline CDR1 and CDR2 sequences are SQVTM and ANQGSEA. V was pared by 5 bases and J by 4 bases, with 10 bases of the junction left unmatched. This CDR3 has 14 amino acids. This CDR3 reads CSVSSGTVGYGYTF. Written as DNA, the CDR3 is TGCAGCGTTTCCTCTGGGACAGTCGGCTATGGCTACACCTTC.

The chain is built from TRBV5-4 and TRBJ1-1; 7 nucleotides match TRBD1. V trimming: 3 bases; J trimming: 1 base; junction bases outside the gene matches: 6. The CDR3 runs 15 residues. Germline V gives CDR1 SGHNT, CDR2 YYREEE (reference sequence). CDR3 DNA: TGTGCCAGCAGCTCAGGGGGATCACAGAACACTGAAGCTTTCTTT. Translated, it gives CASSSGGSQNTEAFF.

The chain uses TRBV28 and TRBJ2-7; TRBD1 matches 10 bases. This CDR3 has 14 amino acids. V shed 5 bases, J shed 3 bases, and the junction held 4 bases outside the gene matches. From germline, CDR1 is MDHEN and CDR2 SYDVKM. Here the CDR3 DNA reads TGTGCCAGCAGTACGGACAGGGGGGGCTACGAGCAGTACTTC. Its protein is CASSTDRGGYEQYF.

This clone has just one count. CDR3 coding DNA: TGTGCCAGCAGCCCGTACCAGGGCTTGCACAATGAGCAGTTCTTC. Amino acid sequence: CASSPYQGLHNEQFF. The rearrangement links TRBV7-2 to TRBJ2-1, with D perhaps matching TRBD1 (5 bases). Germline V gene lookup returns CDR1 SGHTA and CDR2 FQGNSA. This CDR3 spans 15 amino acids. V gave up 5 bases and J gave up 5 bases, with 16 bases separating them.

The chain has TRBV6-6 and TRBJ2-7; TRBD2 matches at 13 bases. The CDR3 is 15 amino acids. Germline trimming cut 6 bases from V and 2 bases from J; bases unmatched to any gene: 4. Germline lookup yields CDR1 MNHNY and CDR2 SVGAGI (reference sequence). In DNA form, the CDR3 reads TGTGCCAGCAGCCCGGGACTAGCGGGGCCCTACGAGCAGTACTTC. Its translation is CASSPGLAGPYEQYF.

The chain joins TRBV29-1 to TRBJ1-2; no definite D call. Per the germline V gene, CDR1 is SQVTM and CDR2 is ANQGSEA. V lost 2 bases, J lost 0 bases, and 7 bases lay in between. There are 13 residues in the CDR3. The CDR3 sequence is CSVESGPNYGYTF. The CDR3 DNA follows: TGCAGCGTTGAATCTGGGCCTAACTATGGCTACACCTTC. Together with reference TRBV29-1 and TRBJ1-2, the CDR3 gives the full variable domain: SAVISQKPSRDICQRGTSLTIQCQVDSQVTMMFWYRQQPGQSLTLIATANQGSEATYESGFVIDKFPISRPNLTFSTLTVSNMSPEDSSIYLCSVESGPNYGYTFGSGTRLTVV.

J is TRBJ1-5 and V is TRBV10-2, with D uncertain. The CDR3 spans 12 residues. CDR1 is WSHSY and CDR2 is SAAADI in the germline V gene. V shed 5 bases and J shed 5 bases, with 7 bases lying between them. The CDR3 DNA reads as TGCGCCAGCAGTCCCGCGGATCAGCCCCAGCATTTT. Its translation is CASSPADQPQHF.

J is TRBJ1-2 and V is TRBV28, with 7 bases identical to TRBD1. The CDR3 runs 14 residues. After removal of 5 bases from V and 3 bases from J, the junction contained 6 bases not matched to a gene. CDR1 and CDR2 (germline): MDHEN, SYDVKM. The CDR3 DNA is TGTGCCAGCAGTGAAACAGGGGACTACTATGGCTACACCTTC. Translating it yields CASSETGDYYGYTF.

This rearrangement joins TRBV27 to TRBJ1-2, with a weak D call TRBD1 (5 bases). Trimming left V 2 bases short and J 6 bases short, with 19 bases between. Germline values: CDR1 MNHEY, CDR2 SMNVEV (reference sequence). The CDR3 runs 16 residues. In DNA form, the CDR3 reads TGTGCCAGCAGTTTAGGCCCGGGACTCAACGGAGATGGCTACACCTTC. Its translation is CASSLGPGLNGDGYTF.

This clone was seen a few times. The CDR3 loop reads CAISGSGRVGGGYEQYF. CDR3 bases: TGTGCCATCAGCGGCTCCGGGCGGGTAGGCGGTGGCTACGAGCAGTACTTC. J is TRBJ2-7 and V is TRBV10-3, with D possibly matching TRBD2 (5 bases). The CDR3 totals 17 residues. V lost 6 bases, J lost 3 bases, and 24 bases lay in between. Germline values: CDR1 ENHRY, CDR2 SYGVKD.

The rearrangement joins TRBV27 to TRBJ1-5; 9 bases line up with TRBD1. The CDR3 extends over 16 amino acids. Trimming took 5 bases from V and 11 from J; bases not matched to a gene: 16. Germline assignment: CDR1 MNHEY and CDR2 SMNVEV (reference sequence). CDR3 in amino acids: CASSTRFGQGLTAQHF. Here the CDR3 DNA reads TGTGCCAGCAGTACTCGCTTCGGACAGGGGTTGACCGCCCAGCATTTT.

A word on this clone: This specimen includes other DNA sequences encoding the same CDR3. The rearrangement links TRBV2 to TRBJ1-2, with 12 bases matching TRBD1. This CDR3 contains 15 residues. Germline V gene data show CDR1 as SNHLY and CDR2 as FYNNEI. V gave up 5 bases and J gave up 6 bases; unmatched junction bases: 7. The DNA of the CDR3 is TGTGCCAGCAGTTCTCCGGGACAGGGGGCCCATGGCTACACCTTC. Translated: CASSSPGQGAHGYTF.

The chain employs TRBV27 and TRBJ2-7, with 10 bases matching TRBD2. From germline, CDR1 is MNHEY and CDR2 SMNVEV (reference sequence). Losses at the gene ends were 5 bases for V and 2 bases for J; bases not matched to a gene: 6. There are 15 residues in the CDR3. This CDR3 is CASSVLAGGPYEQYF. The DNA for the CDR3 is TGTGCCAGCAGTGTCTTAGCGGGGGGTCCCTACGAGCAGTACTTC.

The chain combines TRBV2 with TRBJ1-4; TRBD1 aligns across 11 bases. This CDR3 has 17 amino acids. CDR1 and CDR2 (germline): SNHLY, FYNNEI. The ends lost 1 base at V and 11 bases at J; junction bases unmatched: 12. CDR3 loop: CASSEGGSGTGGRKLFF. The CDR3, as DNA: TGTGCCAGCAGTGAAGGGGGATCGGGGACAGGGGGTAGGAAACTGTTTTTT.

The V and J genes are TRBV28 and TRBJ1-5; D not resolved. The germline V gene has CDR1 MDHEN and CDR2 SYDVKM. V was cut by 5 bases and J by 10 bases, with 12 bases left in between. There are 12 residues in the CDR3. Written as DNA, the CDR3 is TGTGCCAGCAGTCCCTCCTATCGACCCCAGCATTTT. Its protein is CASSPSYRPQHF.

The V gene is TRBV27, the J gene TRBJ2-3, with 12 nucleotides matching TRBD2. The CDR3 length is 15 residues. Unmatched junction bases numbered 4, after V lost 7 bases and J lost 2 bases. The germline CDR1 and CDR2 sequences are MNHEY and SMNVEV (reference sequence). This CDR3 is CASTGTSGLTDTQYF. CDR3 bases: TGTGCCAGCACCGGGACTAGCGGGCTCACAGATACGCAGTATTTT.

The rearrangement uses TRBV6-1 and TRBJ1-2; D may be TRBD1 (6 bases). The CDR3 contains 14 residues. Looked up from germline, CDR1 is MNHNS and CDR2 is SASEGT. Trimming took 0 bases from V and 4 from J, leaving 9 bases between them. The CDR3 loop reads CASSEATGAYGYTF. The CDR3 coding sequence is TGTGCCAGCAGTGAAGCGACAGGTGCCTATGGCTACACCTTC.